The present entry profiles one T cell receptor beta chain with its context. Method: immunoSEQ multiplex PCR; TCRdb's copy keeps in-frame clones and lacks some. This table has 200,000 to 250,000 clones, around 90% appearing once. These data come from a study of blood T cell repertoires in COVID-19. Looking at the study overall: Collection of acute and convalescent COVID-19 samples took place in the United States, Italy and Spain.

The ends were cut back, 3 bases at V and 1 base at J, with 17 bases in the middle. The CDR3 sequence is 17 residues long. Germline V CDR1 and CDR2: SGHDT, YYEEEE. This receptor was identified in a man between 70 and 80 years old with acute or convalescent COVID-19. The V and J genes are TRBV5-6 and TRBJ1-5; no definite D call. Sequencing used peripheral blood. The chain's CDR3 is CASSSRRGGWSNQPQHF. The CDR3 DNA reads TGTGCCAGCAGCTCCCGCCGAGGCGGGTGGAGCAATCAGCCCCAGCATTTT.